The clone carrying this T cell receptor beta chain was detected a few times. The data are from a study of T-cell reconstitution after alpha-beta-depleted transplantation in children. The CDR3 covers 17 residues. Trimming took 5 bases from V and 1 from J, leaving 18 bases between them. Germline V CDR1 and CDR2: SGHTA, FQGNSA. Unique molecular identifiers were incorporated when the TCRbeta library was constructed. TCRdb re-called the PCR reads through MiXCR, storing one row per CDR3 protein. The sample holds about 900,000 distinct CDR3 sequences; roughly 29% are singletons and the top ten take roughly 28%.

This receptor was taken from a boy in the first two years of life who had a stem cell transplant for SCID, so the T cells may come from the graft donor. Sequences were derived from PBMCs, mostly from graft donor cells, sampled 360 days after TCRalphabeta/CD19-depleted stem cell transplant. This chain uses TRBV7-2 with TRBJ1-5; D not resolved. CDR3 sequence: CASSTTLGVESNQPQHF. CDR3 nucleotides: TGTGCCAGCAGCACCACGCTCGGGGTAGAAAGCAATCAGCCCCAGCATTTT.